This entry features one TCR beta chain sequence. What it recognizes is unknown. The CDR3 has 12 amino acids. The V gene's germline CDR1 is LNHDA and CDR2 SQIVND (reference sequence). With 7 bases removed from V and 5 bases from J, the gap between germline ends came to 8 bases. The data belong to a study of T cells after posttransplantation cyclophosphamide. Findings and limits, study-wide: Skin or GI-infiltrating T cells shared few TRB sequences with blood.

Controls had myeloablative marrow grafts with methotrexate and calcineurin inhibitor, sampled at 1 year. This table comes from immunoSEQ multiplex PCR, and its TCRdb copy is limited to in-frame clones, with some not included. The sample records 7,500 to 10,000 clones, more than 80% being singletons. This specimen consisted of PBMCs, obtained about 450 days after allogeneic stem cell transplant with calcineurin inhibitor and methotrexate. This sequence was found in a male patient in his fifties who received an allogeneic stem cell transplant from an unrelated donor, was CMV-positive, and had chronic GVHD only. Some T cells may originate from the graft donor. The chain has TRBV19 and TRBJ2-2, with D possibly TRBD2 on 6 matching bases. The CDR3 loop is CASNGGTGELFF. The CDR3 bases are TGTGCCAGTAACGGAGGGACCGGGGAGCTGTTTTTT.